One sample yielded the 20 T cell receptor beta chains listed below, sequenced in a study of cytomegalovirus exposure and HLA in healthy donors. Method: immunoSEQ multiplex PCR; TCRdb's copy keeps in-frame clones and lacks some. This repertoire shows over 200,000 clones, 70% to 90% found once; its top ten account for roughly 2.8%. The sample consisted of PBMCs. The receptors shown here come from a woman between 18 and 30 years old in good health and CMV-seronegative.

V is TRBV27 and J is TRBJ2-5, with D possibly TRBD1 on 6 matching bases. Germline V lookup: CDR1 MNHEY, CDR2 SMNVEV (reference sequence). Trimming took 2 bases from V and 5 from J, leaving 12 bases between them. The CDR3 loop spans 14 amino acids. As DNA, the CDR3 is TGTGCCAGCAGTTTACAGGGGTGGTCTGAGACCCAGTACTTC. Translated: CASSLQGWSETQYF.

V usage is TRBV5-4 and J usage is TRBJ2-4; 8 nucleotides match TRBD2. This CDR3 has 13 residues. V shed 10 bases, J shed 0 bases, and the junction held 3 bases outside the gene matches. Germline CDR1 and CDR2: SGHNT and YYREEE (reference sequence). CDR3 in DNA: TGTGCCGTGCGGGGGGAAGCCAAAAACATTCAGTACTTC. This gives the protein CAVRGEAKNIQYF.

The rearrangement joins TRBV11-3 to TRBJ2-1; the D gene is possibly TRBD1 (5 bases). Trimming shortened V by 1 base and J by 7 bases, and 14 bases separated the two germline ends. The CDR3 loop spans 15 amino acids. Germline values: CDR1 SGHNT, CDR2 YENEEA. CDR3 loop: CASSLGPPTVNEQFF. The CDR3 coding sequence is TGTGCCAGCAGCTTAGGACCCCCGACAGTTAATGAGCAGTTCTTC.

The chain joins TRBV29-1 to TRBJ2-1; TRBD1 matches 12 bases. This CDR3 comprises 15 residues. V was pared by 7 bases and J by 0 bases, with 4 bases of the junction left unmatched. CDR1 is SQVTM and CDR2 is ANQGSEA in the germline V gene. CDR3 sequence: CSAGQGAGSYNEQFF. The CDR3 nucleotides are TGCAGCGCGGGACAGGGGGCAGGCTCCTACAATGAGCAGTTCTTC.

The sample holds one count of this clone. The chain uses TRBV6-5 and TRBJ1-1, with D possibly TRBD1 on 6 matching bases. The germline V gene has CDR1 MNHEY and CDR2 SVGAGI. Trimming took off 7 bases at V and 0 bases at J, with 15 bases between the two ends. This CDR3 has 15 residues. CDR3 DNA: TGTGCCAGCACCCAGACAGGTTCCATGAACACTGAAGCTTTCTTT. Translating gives CASTQTGSMNTEAFF.

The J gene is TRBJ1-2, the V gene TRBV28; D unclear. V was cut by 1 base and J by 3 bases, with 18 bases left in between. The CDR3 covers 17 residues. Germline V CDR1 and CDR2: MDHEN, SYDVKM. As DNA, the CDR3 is TGTGCCAGCAGTTTATCGGTCTCACGGTCACCATACTATGGCTACACCTTC. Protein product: CASSLSVSRSPYYGYTF.

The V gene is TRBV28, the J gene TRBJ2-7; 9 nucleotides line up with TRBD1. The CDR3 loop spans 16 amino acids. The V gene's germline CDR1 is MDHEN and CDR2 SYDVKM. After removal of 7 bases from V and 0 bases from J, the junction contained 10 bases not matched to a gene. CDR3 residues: CASTSTGQGLSYEQYF. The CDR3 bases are TGTGCCAGCACCTCAACGGGACAGGGCCTCTCCTACGAGCAGTACTTC.

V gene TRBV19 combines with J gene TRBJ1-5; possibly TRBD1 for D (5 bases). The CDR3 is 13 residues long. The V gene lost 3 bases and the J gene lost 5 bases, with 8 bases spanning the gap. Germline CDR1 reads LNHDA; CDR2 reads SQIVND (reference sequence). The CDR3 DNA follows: TGTGCCAGTAGTATCCAGGGCGATCAGCCCCAGCATTTT. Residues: CASSIQGDQPQHF.

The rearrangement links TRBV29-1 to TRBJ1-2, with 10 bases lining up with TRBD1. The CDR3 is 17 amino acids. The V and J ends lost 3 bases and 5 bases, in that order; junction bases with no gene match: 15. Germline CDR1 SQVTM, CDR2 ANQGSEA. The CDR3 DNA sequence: TGCAGCGTTGAGGAAAGGTCCCGGGACAGGGGATGGTATGGCTACACCTTC. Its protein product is CSVEERSRDRGWYGYTF.

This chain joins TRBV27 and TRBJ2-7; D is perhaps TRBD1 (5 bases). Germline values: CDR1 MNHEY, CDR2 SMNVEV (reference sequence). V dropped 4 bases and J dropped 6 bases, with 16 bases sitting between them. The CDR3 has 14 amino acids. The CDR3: CASSYGPLTGEQYF. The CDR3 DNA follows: TGTGCCAGCAGTTATGGCCCCCTCACAGGCGAGCAGTACTTC.

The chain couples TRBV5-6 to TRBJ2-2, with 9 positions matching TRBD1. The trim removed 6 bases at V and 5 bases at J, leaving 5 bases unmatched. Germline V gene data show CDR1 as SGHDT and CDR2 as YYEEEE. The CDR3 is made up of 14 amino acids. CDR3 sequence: CASNRDRATGELFF. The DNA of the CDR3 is TGTGCCAGCAATCGGGACAGGGCGACCGGGGAGCTGTTTTTT.

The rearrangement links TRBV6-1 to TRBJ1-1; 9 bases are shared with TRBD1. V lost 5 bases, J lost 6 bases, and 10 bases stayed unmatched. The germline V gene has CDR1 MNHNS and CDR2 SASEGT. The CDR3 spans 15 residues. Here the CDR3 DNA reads TGTGCCAGCAGTCTGGAGGACAGGGGTTTGGCTGAAGCTTTCTTT. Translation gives CASSLEDRGLAEAFF.

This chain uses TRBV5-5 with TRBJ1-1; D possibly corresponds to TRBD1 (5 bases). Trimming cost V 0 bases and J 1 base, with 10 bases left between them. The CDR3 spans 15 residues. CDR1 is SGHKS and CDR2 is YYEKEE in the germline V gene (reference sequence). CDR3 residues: CASSLGGTQNTEAFF. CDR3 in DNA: TGTGCCAGCAGCTTGGGGGGGACTCAGAACACTGAAGCTTTCTTT.

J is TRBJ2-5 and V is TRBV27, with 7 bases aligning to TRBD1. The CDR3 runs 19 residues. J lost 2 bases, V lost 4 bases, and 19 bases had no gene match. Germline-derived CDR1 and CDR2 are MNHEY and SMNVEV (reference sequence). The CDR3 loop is CASSSTKGFNRGSQETQYF. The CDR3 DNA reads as TGTGCCAGCAGTTCGACCAAAGGGTTTAACAGGGGATCGCAAGAGACCCAGTACTTC.

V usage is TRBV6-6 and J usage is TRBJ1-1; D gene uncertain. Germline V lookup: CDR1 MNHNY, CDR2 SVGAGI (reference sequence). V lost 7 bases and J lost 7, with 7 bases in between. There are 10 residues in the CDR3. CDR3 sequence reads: CASTSNEAFF. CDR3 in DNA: TGTGCCAGCACTAGTAATGAAGCTTTCTTT.

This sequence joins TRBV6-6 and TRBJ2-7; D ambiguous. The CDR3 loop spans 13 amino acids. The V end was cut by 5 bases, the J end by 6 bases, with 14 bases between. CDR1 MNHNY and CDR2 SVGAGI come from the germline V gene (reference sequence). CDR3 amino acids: CASSRAESSEQYF. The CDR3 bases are TGTGCCAGCAGTCGTGCTGAAAGTAGCGAGCAGTACTTC.

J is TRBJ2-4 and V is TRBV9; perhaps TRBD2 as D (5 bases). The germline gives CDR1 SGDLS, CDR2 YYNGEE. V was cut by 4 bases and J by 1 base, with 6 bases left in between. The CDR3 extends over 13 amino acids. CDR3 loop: CASSPGAKNIQYF. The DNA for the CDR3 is TGTGCCAGCAGCCCGGGGGCCAAAAACATTCAGTACTTC.

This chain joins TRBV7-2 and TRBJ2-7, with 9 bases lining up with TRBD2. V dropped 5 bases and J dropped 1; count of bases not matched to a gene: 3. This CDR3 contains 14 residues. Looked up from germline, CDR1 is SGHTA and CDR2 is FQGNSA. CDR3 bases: TGTGCCAGCAGCGCGACTAGCGGATCCTACGAGCAGTACTTC. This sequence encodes CASSATSGSYEQYF.

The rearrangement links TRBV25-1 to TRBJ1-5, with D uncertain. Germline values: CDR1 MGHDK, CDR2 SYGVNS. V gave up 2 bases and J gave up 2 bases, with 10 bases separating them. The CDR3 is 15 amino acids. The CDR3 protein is CASSEEGYGNQPQHF. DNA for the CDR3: TGTGCCAGCAGTGAAGAGGGATATGGCAATCAGCCCCAGCATTTT.

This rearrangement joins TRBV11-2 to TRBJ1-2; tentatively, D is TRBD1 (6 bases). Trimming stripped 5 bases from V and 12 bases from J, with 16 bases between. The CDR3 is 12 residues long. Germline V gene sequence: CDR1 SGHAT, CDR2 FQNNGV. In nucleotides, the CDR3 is TGTGCCAGCAGCCCCAGGGGTGTGGGTCACACCTTC. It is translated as CASSPRGVGHTF.